This TCR beta chain is drawn from a study of cytomegalovirus exposure and HLA in healthy donors. Findings and limits, study-wide: Equally common other TCR beta chains were less clonally expanded than HLA-associated ones, a later analysis found. Most sequenced TCRs were rare (though some public TCRs occurred in many donors).

Germline lookup yields CDR1 SGHRS and CDR2 YFSETQ. This CDR3 spans 16 amino acids. The V gene end was trimmed by 4 bases and the J gene end by 3 bases; junction bases not matched to a gene: 7. The primer mix had 60 Vbeta and 13 Jbeta primers. Method: immunoSEQ multiplex PCR; TCRdb's copy keeps in-frame clones and lacks some. The table includes approximately 100,000 clones, 81% detected once. Regarding this clone: The antigen remains unidentified.

The origin of this receptor is a woman aged 25-40 years in good health and CMV-seronegative. The sample was PBMCs. The chain employs TRBV5-1 and TRBJ2-3, with 11 nucleotides matching TRBD1. This CDR3 reads CASSTRDRGGTDTQYF. The DNA for the CDR3 is TGCGCCAGCAGCACCCGGGACAGGGGGGGAACAGATACGCAGTATTTT.